This entry lists 28 T cell receptor beta chains sequenced from one sample in a study of CD8+ T cells in alopecia areata. Extraction of RNA preceded its reverse transcription into cDNA, which served as the sequencing template. The repertoire was sequenced with immunoSEQ multiplex PCR; TCRdb's copy has only in-frame clones and lacks some. There are approximately 300,000 clones in the sample, none observed a single time. Separation of pooled cutaneous lymph node cells was by sorting with CD4, CD8alpha, NKG2D, NKG2ACE and other markers. The sequenced sample consisted of CD4+ T cells sorted from a lymph node. The receptors here all came from a C3H/HeJ mouse with alopecia areata. MHC haplotype: H2-k.

This clone showed up just a few times. Mouse germline and gene names are used. Read data end 4 residues before the CDR3 end; the end is taken from the germline J gene. The J gene is TRBJ1-2, the V gene TRBV13-1; TRBD1 agrees at 10 bases. V was clipped by 3 bases and J by 2 bases; unmatched bases: 7. The CDR3 length is 16 residues. The germline V gene has CDR1 NSHNY and CDR2 SYGAGN. The chain's CDR3 is CASSGEPGQGNSDYTF. The sequenced part of the CDR3 DNA is TGTGCCAGCAGTGGGGAACCGGGACAGGGGAACTCC.

Remarks on this clone: Genes and germline are mouse. The read stops 4 residues short of the end of the CDR3; the missing end is completed from the germline J gene. The gene calls are TRBV19 and TRBJ1-1; 8 bases fit TRBD1. CDR1 is FNHDT and CDR2 is SITEND in the germline V gene (reference sequence). CDR3 length: 14 residues. Losses at the gene ends were 2 bases for V and 4 bases for J; bases not matched to a gene: 4. The CDR3: CASSIPQGVTEVFF. Partial CDR3 DNA: TGTGCCAGCAGTATCCCACAGGGGGTCACA.

This clone was seen a handful of times. Germline and genes: mouse. The read comes to an end 4 residues before the CDR3 does, leaving the germline J gene to fill in the end. The chain joins TRBV14 to TRBJ2-4, with 7 bases that match TRBD1. V shed 1 base and J 0 bases; nucleotides not matched to a gene: 2. CDR3 length: 15 residues. Germline V gene sequence: CDR1 SGHDT, CDR2 FRDEAV. CDR3 amino acids: CASSFGTASQNTLYF. Partial CDR3 DNA: TGTGCCAGCAGTTTCGGGACAGCTAGTCAAAAC. The full variable domain, with the rest looked up from reference TRBV14 and TRBJ2-4, is EAGVTQSPRYAVLQEGQAVSFWCDPISGHDTLYWYQQPRDQGPQLLVYFRDEAVIDNSQLPSDRFSAVRPKGTNSTLKIQSAKQGDTATYLCASSFGTASQNTLYFGAGTRLSVL.

This clone occurred a few times. Germline and genes: mouse. The CDR3 is cut off 4 residues early in the read; its end comes from the germline J gene. The chain uses TRBV31 and TRBJ2-2; no clear D. Germline lookup yields CDR1 GKSSPN and CDR2 SITVG. Trimming took off 2 bases at V and 2 bases at J, with 3 bases between the two ends. This CDR3 spans 12 amino acids. This CDR3 reads CAWSRNTGQLYF. The part of the CDR3 DNA that was read is TGTGCCTGGAGTAGGAACACCGGG.

Comments on this clone: The gene names here belong to mouse. The read ends 4 residues shy of where the CDR3 ends; the end is completed using the germline J gene. At the DNA level, this CDR3 is encoded by other sequences in the same sample as well. The genes are TRBV13-1 and TRBJ2-2, with TRBD2 identical over 8 bases. The CDR3 spans 15 residues. CDR1 and CDR2 (germline): NSHNY, SYGAGN. V lost 1 base and J lost 4; bases outside the gene matches: 3. CDR3 DNA, as far as it was read: TGTGCCAGCAGTGATCTGGGGGGCGGCACCGGG. This sequence encodes CASSDLGGGTG. The whole CDR3 region reads CASSDLGGGTGQLYF.

About this clone itself: The gene names here belong to mouse. The sequence runs out 4 residues before the end of the CDR3; the remainder is reconstructed from the germline J gene. This sample also contains other DNA sequences that code for the same CDR3. The chain combines TRBV13-3 with TRBJ2-5, with 8 bases fitting TRBD2. V dropped 4 bases and J dropped 0; count of bases not matched to a gene: 1. This CDR3 has 14 amino acids. The V gene's germline CDR1 is NNHDY and CDR2 SYVADS. CDR3 DNA, as far as it was read: TGTGCCAGCAGTCGACTGGGGAACCAAGAC. Residues: CASSRLGNQD. The entire CDR3 protein reads CASSRLGNQDTQYF.

Points on this clone: This sequence may be a read error, since a much larger clone differs from it by one base. The genes are named according to mouse. The CDR3 goes on 4 residues after the read ends, and that part is filled in from the germline J gene. Other DNA sequences of this sample code for an identical CDR3. V and J are TRBV31 and TRBJ2-3; tentative D call: TRBD2 (5 bases). CDR3 length equals 13 residues. The ends were cut back, 0 bases at V and 1 base at J, with 5 bases in the middle. Per germline, CDR1 GKSSPN and CDR2 SITVG. CDR3 sequence reads: CAWSLLGAETLYF. The CDR3 DNA, read in part, is TGTGCCTGGAGTCTACTGGGTGCAGAA.

This clone showed up just a few times. Each gene name is a mouse one. The read ends 4 residues before the CDR3 terminus; that terminus is restored from the germline J gene. The chain employs TRBV1 and TRBJ2-3; 7 nucleotides line up with TRBD1. This CDR3 region has 14 residues. Germline loops: CDR1 NSQYPW, CDR2 LRSPGD (reference sequence). Losses at the gene ends were 6 bases for V and 1 base for J; bases not matched to a gene: 4. CDR3 protein: CTCRQGRGAETLYF. The covered CDR3 bases are TGCACCTGCAGACAGGGGAGGGGTGCAGAA.

Regarding this clone: Mouse germline and gene names are used. The observed sequence ends 4 residues before the CDR3 terminus, with the missing tail filled in from the germline J gene. J is TRBJ2-4 and V is TRBV13-1, with 7 nucleotides matching TRBD1. The junction had 6 bases not matched to a gene; V was cut back by 3 bases and J by 2 bases. The CDR3 runs 15 residues. The germline V gene has CDR1 NSHNY and CDR2 SYGAGN. CDR3: CASSGPGQNQNTLYF. CDR3 DNA (partial): TGTGCCAGCAGTGGGCCGGGACAGAATCAAAAC.

This clone came up a few times. Genes and germline are mouse. Read sequence stops 4 residues before the CDR3 end, and the germline J gene provides the missing end. The same CDR3 arises from other DNA sequences in this sample as well. The genes are TRBV13-3 and TRBJ1-1; 8 nucleotides align to TRBD1. Germline V gene data show CDR1 as NNHDY and CDR2 as SYVADS. The CDR3 totals 12 residues. The CDR3 protein is CASSDRGREVFF. The part of the CDR3 DNA that was read is TGTGCCAGCAGTGACAGGGGGCGA.

The table lists this clone with a few counts. Genes and germline are mouse. The CDR3 goes on 4 residues after the read ends, and that part is filled in from the germline J gene. Other DNA variants within this sample encode the same CDR3. The chain is built from TRBV13-1 and TRBJ2-1; possibly TRBD2 for D (6 bases). Germline-derived CDR1 and CDR2 are NSHNY and SYGAGN. The CDR3 consists of 14 residues. V lost 3 bases, J lost 0 bases, and 7 bases lay in between. The CDR3 sequence: CASSGGGNYAEQFF. CDR3 DNA (partial): TGTGCCAGCAGTGGTGGGGGTAACTATGCT.

This clone occurred a few times. Genes and germline are mouse. The read comes to an end 4 residues before the CDR3 does, leaving the germline J gene to fill in the end. This chain joins TRBV17 and TRBJ2-1, with D perhaps matching TRBD1 (6 bases). Germline V gene sequence: CDR1 MNHDT, CDR2 YYDKIL. This CDR3 contains 15 residues. Trimming pared 0 bases from V and 5 bases from J, leaving 11 bases between. Partial CDR3 DNA: TGTGCTAGCAGTAGAGATCAGGGGAGAAATGCT. It encodes CASSRDQGRNA. The whole CDR3 is CASSRDQGRNAEQFF.

The sample holds a few counts of this clone. Here the gene names and germline are mouse. The read falls 4 residues short of the CDR3 end, and the missing part is taken from the germline J gene. This chain connects TRBV13-2 to TRBJ2-1, with 9 positions matching TRBD1. Losses at the gene ends were 0 bases for V and 4 bases for J; bases not matched to a gene: 2. This CDR3 has 15 residues. Germline CDR1 reads NNHNN; CDR2 reads SYGAGS (reference sequence). Partial CDR3 DNA: TGTGCCAGCGGTGATGGAGGGACAGGGTATGCT. It is translated as CASGDGGTGYA. The CDR3 in full is CASGDGGTGYAEQFF.

Details on this clone: Gene names denote mouse genes. Sequencing ends 4 residues short of the CDR3 end; the germline J gene provides the rest. Additional DNA sequences in this sample encode the identical CDR3. This chain uses TRBV31 with TRBJ2-2; the D gene is possibly TRBD2 (7 bases). Germline V gives CDR1 GKSSPN, CDR2 SITVG. V lost 0 bases to trimming and J lost 2 bases, with 10 bases between them. The CDR3 contains 15 residues. The CDR3: CAWSLGGGNTGQLYF. Incomplete CDR3 DNA: TGTGCCTGGAGTCTAGGGGGGGGGAACACCGGG.

Comments on this clone: Mouse names are used for the genes. The CDR3 end is not reached by the read, which stops 4 residues before it; the germline J gene fills it in. The J gene is TRBJ2-5, the V gene TRBV1; 11 bases map to TRBD2. The CDR3 consists of 16 residues. In germline, CDR1 is NSQYPW, CDR2 LRSPGD (reference sequence). The chain's CDR3 is CTCSANWGGARDTQYF. CDR3 bases read: TGCACCTGCAGTGCAAACTGGGGGGGCGCGAGAGAC. Variable domain in full (rest from reference TRBV1 and TRBJ2-5): VTLLEQNPRWRLVPRGQAVNLRCILKNSQYPWMSWYQQDLQKQLQWLFTLRSPGDKEVKSLPGADYLATRVTDTELRLQVANMSQGRTLYCTCSANWGGARDTQYFGPGTRLLVL.

There are a few counts of this clone. Gene names follow the mouse nomenclature. The sequenced fragment ends 4 residues before the CDR3 boundary, so the rest is inferred from the germline J gene. The rearrangement joins TRBV5 to TRBJ2-1, with D unclear. The ends were cut back, 4 bases at V and 3 bases at J, with 13 bases in the middle. The CDR3 is made up of 15 amino acids. The germline V gene has CDR1 LGHNA and CDR2 YNLKQL (reference sequence). The sequenced part of the CDR3 DNA is TGTGCCAGCAGCCCCCTCGATGGTGGCTATGCT. Translated, it gives CASSPLDGGYA. From start to end, the CDR3 is CASSPLDGGYAEQFF.

Details on this clone: Mouse gene names apply. The read stops 4 residues short of the end of the CDR3; the missing end is completed from the germline J gene. The chain joins TRBV31 to TRBJ2-5; no clear D gene. The CDR3 has 12 residues. Looked up from germline, CDR1 is GKSSPN and CDR2 is SITVG. The CDR3 here is CAWSYREDTQYF. CDR3 DNA, as far as it was read: TGTGCCTGGAGTTACAGAGAAGAC.

In the case of this clone: All gene names here are mouse names. The CDR3 end is not reached by the read, which stops 4 residues before it; the germline J gene fills it in. Different DNA sequences within this sample yield the same CDR3. The gene calls are TRBV13-1 and TRBJ2-4, with D perhaps TRBD1 (5 bases). This CDR3 is 14 amino acids long. CDR1 and CDR2 (germline): NSHNY, SYGAGN. Deletions cut 0 bases from V and 1 base from J, with 6 bases between. This chain's CDR3 is CASSDARGQNTLYF. The DNA read from the CDR3 is TGTGCCAGCAGTGATGCCAGGGGTCAAAAC.

A word on this clone: Genes and germline are mouse. The observed sequence ends 4 residues before the CDR3 terminus, with the missing tail filled in from the germline J gene. J is TRBJ2-7 and V is TRBV5, with D maybe TRBD2 (6 bases). From germline, CDR1 is LGHNA and CDR2 YNLKQL (reference sequence). The CDR3 contains 15 residues. The V end was cut by 2 bases, the J end by 0 bases, with 11 bases between. This chain's CDR3 is CASSQTGKSSYEQYF. The part of the CDR3 DNA that was read is TGTGCCAGCAGCCAAACTGGGAAGAGCTCCTAT.

This clone has ten or more counts. These gene names are mouse names. The read comes to an end 4 residues before the CDR3 does, leaving the germline J gene to fill in the end. Within the sample, other DNA sequences also encode this same CDR3. This chain connects TRBV19 to TRBJ2-2, with TRBD2 as a possible D gene (6 bases). There are 14 residues in the CDR3. The V gene lost 2 bases and the J gene lost 4 bases, with 9 bases spanning the gap. The germline CDR1 and CDR2 sequences are FNHDT and SITEND (reference sequence). The CDR3 DNA, read in part, is TGTGCCAGCAGTATGGGGGGTGGCACCGGG. It specifies CASSMGGGTG. The CDR3 in its entirety is CASSMGGGTGQLYF.

Worth noting for this clone: Mouse names are used for the genes. The read terminates 4 residues ahead of where the CDR3 ends, so the germline J gene completes it. V and J are TRBV13-1 and TRBJ2-1; the match to TRBD2 covers 7 bases. Looked up from germline, CDR1 is NSHNY and CDR2 is SYGAGN. The CDR3 is 14 amino acids. Trimming cost V 2 bases and J 3 bases; bases outside gene matches: 2. The DNA read from the CDR3 is TGTGCCAGCAGTGAACTGGGGCGCTATGCT. It codes for CASSELGRYA. The CDR3, in full, reads CASSELGRYAEQFF.

This clone was seen a few times. The genes are named according to mouse. The read stops 4 residues short of the end of the CDR3; the missing end is completed from the germline J gene. The rearrangement links TRBV13-1 to TRBJ2-4; 8 positions agree with TRBD2. From germline, CDR1 is NSHNY and CDR2 SYGAGN. The length of the CDR3 is 13 residues. The sequenced CDR3 bases are TGTGCCAGCAGAACTGGGACTGGAAAC. Encoded protein: CASRTGTGN. The full CDR3 is CASRTGTGNTLYF.

Of note for this clone: Germline and genes here are mouse. CDR3 DNA (partial): TGTGCCAGCGGTGATCACAGGGAGGCA. Its translation: CASGDHREA. The whole CDR3 protein is CASGDHREAEVFF. The J gene is TRBJ1-1, the V gene TRBV13-2, with a possible D match to TRBD1 (6 bases). Coverage ceases 4 residues before the CDR3 finishes, and the germline J gene fills in the end. The length of the CDR3 is 13 residues. Germline V gene sequence: CDR1 NNHNN, CDR2 SYGAGS (reference sequence).

Regarding this clone: Gene names are mouse gene names. The CDR3 is cut off 4 residues early in the read; its end comes from the germline J gene. Other DNA sequences of this sample code for an identical CDR3. This chain links TRBV5 with TRBJ2-7; 10 bases align to TRBD2. J gave up 0 bases and V 4 bases, and 3 bases lay outside the gene matches. This CDR3 has 15 residues. Looked up from germline, CDR1 is LGHNA and CDR2 is YNLKQL (reference sequence). The CDR3 spells CASSPGLGVSYEQYF. CDR3 bases read: TGTGCCAGCAGCCCCGGACTGGGGGTCTCCTAT.

A note on this clone: These gene names are mouse names. The read halts 3 residues ahead of the CDR3 end, with the missing end drawn from the germline J gene. V is TRBV5 and J is TRBJ1-6; 10 bases align to TRBD1. TRBJ1-6 is classed as an ORF, of uncertain function. The CDR3 spans 15 residues. CDR1 is LGHNA, CDR2 YNLKQL, per germline (reference sequence). The trim removed 2 bases at V and 10 bases at J, leaving 5 bases unmatched. The chain's CDR3 is CASSQTGTGESPLYF. CDR3 bases read: TGTGCCAGCAGCCAAACCGGGACAGGGGAATCGCCC.

As to this clone: Genes and germline are mouse. The CDR3 is cut off 4 residues early in the read; its end comes from the germline J gene. The gene calls are TRBV1 and TRBJ1-2, with TRBD1 as a possible D gene (6 bases). V dropped 0 bases and J dropped 0 bases, with 11 bases sitting between them. CDR3 length equals 16 residues. Looked up from germline, CDR1 is NSQYPW and CDR2 is LRSPGD (reference sequence). The chain's CDR3 is CTCSADPDSANSDYTF. Partial CDR3 DNA: TGCACCTGCAGTGCAGATCCGGACAGTGCAAACTCC. The variable domain in full, completed from reference TRBV1 and TRBJ1-2, reads VTLLEQNPRWRLVPRGQAVNLRCILKNSQYPWMSWYQQDLQKQLQWLFTLRSPGDKEVKSLPGADYLATRVTDTELRLQVANMSQGRTLYCTCSADPDSANSDYTFGSGTRLLVI.

In regard to this clone: Gene names are the mouse ones. The read halts 4 residues ahead of the CDR3 end, with the missing end drawn from the germline J gene. The chain recombines TRBV4 with TRBJ2-5; 8 nucleotides agree with TRBD1. There are 14 residues in the CDR3. From germline, CDR1 is LGHDT and CDR2 YNNKQL (reference sequence). Losses at the gene ends were 6 bases for V and 2 bases for J; bases not matched to a gene: 4. CDR3 DNA, as far as it was read: TGTGCCAGCAGGGCAGGGGGCGGCCAAGAC. This gives the protein CASRAGGGQD. The whole CDR3 protein is CASRAGGGQDTQYF.

In regard to this clone: The genes are named according to mouse. The read gets to within 4 residues of the CDR3 end, and the germline J gene fills in the rest. Other DNA sequences in the same sample also yield this CDR3. The V gene is TRBV31, the J gene TRBJ2-2; TRBD2 matches 11 bases. The V gene's germline CDR1 is GKSSPN and CDR2 SITVG. V shed 0 bases and J 1 base; nucleotides not matched to a gene: 1. CDR3 length equals 16 residues. The sequenced part of the CDR3 DNA is TGTGCCTGGAGTCTAGGGACTGGGGGAAACACCGGG. It encodes CAWSLGTGGNTG. The whole CDR3 protein reads CAWSLGTGGNTGQLYF. The entire variable domain, with the rest obtained from reference TRBV31 and TRBJ2-2, is as follows: AQTIHQWPVAEIKAVGSPLSLGCTIKGKSSPNLYWYWQATGGTLQQLFYSITVGQVESVVQLNLSASRPKDDQFILSTEKLLLSHSGFYLCAWSLGTGGNTGQLYFGEGSKLTVL.